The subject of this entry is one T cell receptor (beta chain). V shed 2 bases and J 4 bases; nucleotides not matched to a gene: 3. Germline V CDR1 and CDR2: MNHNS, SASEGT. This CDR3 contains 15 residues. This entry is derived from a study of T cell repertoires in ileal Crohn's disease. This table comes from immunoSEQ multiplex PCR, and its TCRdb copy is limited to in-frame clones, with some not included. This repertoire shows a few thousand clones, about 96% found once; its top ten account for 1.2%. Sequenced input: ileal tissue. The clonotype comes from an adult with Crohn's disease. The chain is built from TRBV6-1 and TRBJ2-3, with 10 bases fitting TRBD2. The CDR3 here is CASSETGLASDTQYF. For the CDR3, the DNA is TGTGCCAGCAGTGAAACGGGACTAGCGTCAGATACGCAGTATTTT.